One sample yielded the 24 T cell receptor beta chains listed below, sequenced in a study of T-cell reconstitution after alpha-beta-depleted transplantation in children. Library preparation (for TCRbeta) was performed with unique molecular identifiers. TCRdb independently ran MiXCR on the PCR reads; one entry per CDR3 protein. The profile shows 440,000 or so distinct CDR3 sequences, roughly two fifths of them singletons. Sequenced here: PBMCs, sampled before TCRalphabeta/CD19-depleted stem cell transplant. Receptors were obtained from a girl aged 2-10 years with aplastic anemia, due to receive a stem cell transplant.

The V gene is TRBV7-9, the J gene TRBJ2-7; D ambiguous. The CDR3 extends over 14 amino acids. Germline assignment: CDR1 SEHNR and CDR2 FQNEAQ (reference sequence). Trimming took 1 base from V and 5 from J, leaving 12 bases between them. The CDR3 DNA follows: TGTGCCAGCAGCTTAGGCCCCCTTGCGCACGAGCAGTACTTC. This gives the protein CASSLGPLAHEQYF.

This chain connects TRBV6-1 to TRBJ1-1; possible D gene TRBD1, 5 bases. CDR1 and CDR2 (germline): MNHNS, SASEGT. V was shortened by 8 bases and J by 2 bases, with 15 bases between the two germline ends. This CDR3 has 14 amino acids. CDR3 amino acids: CASCPGRANTEAFF. The CDR3 nucleotides are TGTGCCAGCTGCCCGGGACGAGCCAACACTGAAGCTTTCTTT.

This clonotype showed up just a few times. As DNA, the CDR3 is TGTGCCATCAGTGAAAGGGACAGGGGTTCTCAGCCCCAGCATTTT. This codes for CAISERDRGSQPQHF. This sequence joins TRBV10-3 and TRBJ1-5; TRBD1 matches 10 bases. The CDR3 runs to 15 residues. Germline-derived CDR1 and CDR2 are ENHRY and SYGVKD. V lost 3 bases, J lost 6 bases, and 5 bases stayed unmatched.

The rearrangement joins TRBV20-1 to TRBJ2-3; a weak D match, TRBD2 (6 bases). Germline V gene sequence: CDR1 DFQATT, CDR2 SNEGSKA (reference sequence). Trimming removed 2 bases at V and 0 bases at J, with 12 bases between. This CDR3 is built from 15 residues. CDR3 residues: CSARTPLASTDTQYF. The CDR3 DNA reads as TGCAGTGCTAGAACCCCGCTAGCGAGCACAGATACGCAGTATTTT.

Ten or more counts support this clonotype. This rearrangement joins TRBV5-1 to TRBJ2-3; TRBD2 is a possible D gene (8 bases). CDR1 and CDR2 from the germline V gene are SGHRS and YFSETQ. V was clipped by 1 base and J by 5 bases, with 23 bases between them. CDR3 size: 18 residues. The CDR3 loop is CASSLRGLNGRARDTQYF. The CDR3 coding sequence is TGCGCCAGCAGCTTGAGGGGGCTAAACGGGAGGGCCAGAGATACGCAGTATTTT.

This clonotype was picked up a small number of times. The chain employs TRBV20-1 and TRBJ2-3; possibly TRBD1 for D (6 bases). V was trimmed by 6 bases and J by 6 bases, leaving 13 bases between them. The germline V gene has CDR1 DFQATT and CDR2 SNEGSKA (reference sequence). This CDR3 region has 12 residues. The CDR3 DNA reads TGCAGTGCAGAGAGCCAGGGGGATACGCAGTATTTT. Protein: CSAESQGDTQYF.

In its sample, this clonotype was seen a few times. The chain joins TRBV6-2 or TRBV6-3 to TRBJ2-5; unclear D gene. This CDR3 contains 11 residues. Germline CDR1 is MNHEY and CDR2 is SVGEGT. The V and J ends lost 0 bases and 10 bases respectively, with 6 bases between them. In nucleotides, the CDR3 is TGTGCCAGCAGTTACTCGATGCTCCAGTACTTC. Its protein is CASSYSMLQYF.

V gene TRBV7-2 combines with J gene TRBJ2-3; D gene uncertain. Trimming took 1 base from V and 4 from J, leaving 9 bases between them. CDR3 length: 14 residues. Germline CDR1 reads SGHTA; CDR2 reads FQGNSA. The CDR3 is CASSLGIVADTQYF. The CDR3 DNA reads TGTGCCAGCAGCTTAGGAATAGTGGCAGATACGCAGTATTTT.

The chain links TRBV20-1 to TRBJ2-7; D might be TRBD2 (5 bases). V was trimmed by 0 bases and J by 1 base, leaving 10 bases between them. CDR3 length: 14 amino acids. The germline V gene encodes CDR1 DFQATT and CDR2 SNEGSKA (reference sequence). As DNA, the CDR3 is TGCAGTGCTAGAGATATGGAGGAGTCCTACGAGCAGTACTTC. Translating gives CSARDMEESYEQYF.

This clonotype has at least ten counts. The chain recombines TRBV5-1 with TRBJ1-1, with 7 bases lining up with TRBD1. Germline CDR1 SGHRS, CDR2 YFSETQ. The CDR3 length is 13 residues. Germline trimming cut 6 bases from V and 5 bases from J; bases unmatched to any gene: 7. CDR3 nucleotide sequence: TGCGCCAGCAACCGGGACAGTCCAACTGAAGCTTTCTTT. It specifies CASNRDSPTEAFF. Filled out from reference TRBV5-1 and TRBJ1-1, the complete variable domain reads KAGVTQTPRYLIKTRGQQVTLSCSPISGHRSVSWYQQTPGQGLQFLFEYFSETQRNKGNFPGRFSGRQFSNSRSEMNVSTLELGDSALYLCASNRDSPTEAFFGQGTRLTVV.

This clonotype showed up many times. In nucleotides, the CDR3 is TGTGCCAGCAGTTTGTCGACTGCCCGGACCTACGAGCAGTACTTC. Its protein product is CASSLSTARTYEQYF. The chain combines TRBV12-3 or TRBV12-4 with TRBJ2-7; no clear D gene. V was clipped by 3 bases and J by 2 bases, with 14 bases between them. CDR3 length: 15 residues.

This clonotype has more than one count but fewer than ten. The genes are TRBV7-2 and TRBJ2-1; no clear D gene. This CDR3 has 13 amino acids. Trimming removed 5 bases at V and 5 bases at J, with 10 bases between. From germline, CDR1 is SGHTA and CDR2 FQGNSA. CDR3 protein: CASSLPGHNEQFF. The CDR3 nucleotides are TGTGCCAGCAGCCTCCCCGGGCACAATGAGCAGTTCTTC.

This chain uses TRBV6-1 with TRBJ2-2, with a weak D call TRBD2 (7 bases). Germline loops: CDR1 MNHNS, CDR2 SASEGT. CDR3 length equals 14 residues. Trimming pared 6 bases from V and 3 bases from J, leaving 11 bases between. CDR3 coding DNA: TGTGCCAGCAGAAGGGAGGGGGACACCGGGGAGCTGTTTTTT. Its protein is CASRREGDTGELFF.

In regard to this clonotype: A much larger clone lies a single base off, so this may be a read error. This chain links TRBV28 with TRBJ2-2; D gene unclear. Germline CDR1 MDHEN, CDR2 SYDVKM. The CDR3 runs 14 residues. V was cut by 2 bases and J by 1 base, with 5 bases left in between. CDR3 DNA: TGTGCCAGCAGTTTAATCCGGAACACCGGGGAGCTGTTTTTT. Amino acids: CASSLIRNTGELFF.

This clonotype was seen many times. V is TRBV5-1 and J is TRBJ2-7; D is unresolved. V gave up 0 bases and J gave up 5 bases, with 12 bases separating them. In germline, CDR1 is SGHRS, CDR2 YFSETQ. The CDR3 runs 14 residues. The CDR3 region has the DNA TGCGCCAGCAGCTTGGCCCAGTTGATCGACGAGCAGTACTTC. Its translation is CASSLAQLIDEQYF.

This chain uses TRBV9 with TRBJ1-1, with D maybe TRBD1 (5 bases). Germline loops: CDR1 SGDLS, CDR2 YYNGEE. V gave up 3 bases and J gave up 1 base, with 16 bases separating them. The CDR3 is 16 amino acids. CDR3 DNA: TGTGCCAGCAGCGGGGGGACCTCCACCGGGAACACTGAAGCTTTCTTT. Translated: CASSGGTSTGNTEAFF.

This clonotype was counted ten times or more. J is TRBJ1-1 and V is TRBV14; D ambiguous. Germline CDR1 reads SGHDN; CDR2 reads FVKESK. The CDR3 has 13 residues. Trimming took 3 bases from V and 5 from J, leaving 10 bases between them. In nucleotides, the CDR3 is TGTGCCAGCAGCCACGGGCCGCGAACTGAAGCTTTCTTT. The encoded protein is CASSHGPRTEAFF. Variable domain in full (rest from reference TRBV14 and TRBJ1-1): EAGVTQFPSHSVIEKGQTVTLRCDPISGHDNLYWYRRVMGKEIKFLLHFVKESKQDESGMPNNRFLAERTGGTYSTLKVQPAELEDSGVYFCASSHGPRTEAFFGQGTRLTVV.

This clonotype showed up just a few times. The chain joins TRBV6-1 to TRBJ1-1, with D tentatively TRBD1 (6 bases). Germline lookup yields CDR1 MNHNS and CDR2 SASEGT. The CDR3 extends over 15 amino acids. V gave up 7 bases and J gave up 1 base, with 16 bases separating them. The CDR3 here is CASTRRTTGNTEAFF. In DNA form, the CDR3 reads TGTGCCAGCACCCGGCGTACGACAGGGAACACTGAAGCTTTCTTT.

This clonotype showed up just once. The chain recombines TRBV29-1 with TRBJ2-1; weak D call: TRBD2 (6 bases). The CDR3 contains 11 residues. CDR1 is SQVTM, CDR2 ANQGSEA, per germline. Deletions cut 4 bases from V and 7 bases from J, with 8 bases between. CDR3 sequence: CSVGGGNEQFF. CDR3 DNA: TGCAGCGTTGGCGGAGGGAATGAGCAGTTCTTC.

This clonotype was seen repeatedly, ten times or more. The rearrangement uses TRBV11-2 and TRBJ2-7; 9 nucleotides line up with TRBD1. Per the germline V gene, CDR1 is SGHAT and CDR2 is FQNNGV. V dropped 4 bases and J dropped 3; count of bases not matched to a gene: 10. This CDR3 has 16 residues. The CDR3 protein is CASSSPYRDRDYEQYF. CDR3 coding DNA: TGTGCCAGCAGCTCTCCTTACCGGGACAGGGACTACGAGCAGTACTTC.

This clonotype turned up a few times. The rearrangement links TRBV12-3 or TRBV12-4 to TRBJ1-1; 7 bases map to TRBD1. With V trimmed by 1 base and J by 1 base, 6 bases remained unmatched. The CDR3 runs to 16 residues. The CDR3 DNA reads as TGTGCCAGCAGTTTAGGGTGGGGACAGACGAACACTGAAGCTTTCTTT. Protein product: CASSLGWGQTNTEAFF.

The J gene is TRBJ2-1, the V gene TRBV12-3 or TRBV12-4; 9 bases are shared with TRBD2. Trimming cost V 8 bases and J 4 bases; bases outside gene matches: 12. The CDR3 spans 16 residues. The CDR3 DNA reads TGTGCCAGCGGTATATCGACTAGCGGAAAATACAATGAGCAGTTCTTC. This codes for CASGISTSGKYNEQFF.

This chain connects TRBV12-3 or TRBV12-4 to TRBJ2-4; D gene uncertain. The CDR3 is 12 amino acids. Trimming removed 6 bases from V and 8 bases from J, with 11 bases in between. The CDR3 sequence is CASRLGRDIQYF. The CDR3 coding sequence is TGTGCCAGCAGATTGGGAAGGGACATTCAGTACTTC.

In DNA, the CDR3 is TGTGCCAGCAGCCACGGACACGGTGACAATGAGCAGTTCTTC. As protein: CASSHGHGDNEQFF. The V gene is TRBV3-1, the J gene TRBJ2-1; D may be TRBD1 (5 bases). The CDR3 has 14 residues. CDR1 is LGHDT and CDR2 is YNNKEL in the germline V gene (reference sequence). Between the trimmed V and J ends, which lost 3 bases and 5 bases, there was a span of 11 bases.